This T cell receptor (beta chain) was obtained from a study of T cells in Graves' hyperthyroidism and ophthalmopathy. Study-wide findings and caveats: Ophthalmopathy was predicted by the model a median of 6.5 months ahead of onset. Stable hyperthyroidism was separated from ophthalmopathy by a model based on 13 V-J features.

The CDR3 extends over 14 amino acids. The V gene lost 5 bases and the J gene lost 2 bases, with 13 bases spanning the gap. This clonotype has ten or more counts. Antigen specificity is unknown. The source material, RNA transcripts, was used to amplify TCR beta CDR3 regions. First-round RT-PCR of the TCR CDR3 relied on the HTBI primer set. A single record per CDR3 protein comes from TCRdb applying MiXCR to the multiplex PCR reads. Of roughly 380,000 distinct CDR3 sequences listed, approximately 15% are singletons. The source is a woman aged 60-75 years with Graves' hyperthyroidism. The sequenced sample consisted of blood. The chain couples TRBV12-3 or TRBV12-4 to TRBJ2-7, with D maybe TRBD2 (7 bases). The CDR3, as DNA: TGTGCCAGCAGTGAGGGGGGGAGGGCCTACGAGCAGTACTTC. Translated: CASSEGGRAYEQYF.